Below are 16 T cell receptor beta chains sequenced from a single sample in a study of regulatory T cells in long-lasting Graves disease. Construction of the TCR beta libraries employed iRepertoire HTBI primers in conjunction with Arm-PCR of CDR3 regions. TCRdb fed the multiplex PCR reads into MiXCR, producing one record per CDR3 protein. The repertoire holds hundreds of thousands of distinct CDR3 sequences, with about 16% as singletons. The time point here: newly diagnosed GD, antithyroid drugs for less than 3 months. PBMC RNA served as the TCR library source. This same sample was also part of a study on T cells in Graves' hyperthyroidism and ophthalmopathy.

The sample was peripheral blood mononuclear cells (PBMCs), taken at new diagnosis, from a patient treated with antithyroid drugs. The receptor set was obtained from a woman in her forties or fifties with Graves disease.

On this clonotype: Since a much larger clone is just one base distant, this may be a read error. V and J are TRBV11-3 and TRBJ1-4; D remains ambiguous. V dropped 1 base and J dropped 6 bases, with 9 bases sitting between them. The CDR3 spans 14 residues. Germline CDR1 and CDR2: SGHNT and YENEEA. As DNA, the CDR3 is TGTGCCAGCAGCTTAGGGTTCGTCTATGAAAAACTGTTTTTT. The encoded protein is CASSLGFVYEKLFF.

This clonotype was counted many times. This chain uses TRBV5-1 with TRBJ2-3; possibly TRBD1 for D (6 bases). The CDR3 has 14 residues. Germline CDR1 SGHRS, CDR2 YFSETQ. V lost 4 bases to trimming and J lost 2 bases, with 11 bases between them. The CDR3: CASSDGQSTDTQYF. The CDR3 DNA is TGCGCCAGCAGCGACGGACAGTCCACAGATACGCAGTATTTT.

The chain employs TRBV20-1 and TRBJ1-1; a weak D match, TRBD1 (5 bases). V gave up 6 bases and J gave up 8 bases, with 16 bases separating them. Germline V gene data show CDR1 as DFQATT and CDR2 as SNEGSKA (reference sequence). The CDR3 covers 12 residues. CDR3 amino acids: CSAQSGGTEAFF. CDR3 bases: TGCAGTGCCCAGAGTGGGGGAACCGAAGCTTTCTTT.

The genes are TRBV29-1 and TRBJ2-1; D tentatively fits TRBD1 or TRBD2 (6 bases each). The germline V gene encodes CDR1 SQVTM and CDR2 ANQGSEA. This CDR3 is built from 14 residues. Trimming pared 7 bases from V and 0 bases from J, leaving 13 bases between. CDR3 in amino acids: CSGRDTSSYNEQFF. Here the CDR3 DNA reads TGCAGCGGGAGGGACACGAGCTCCTACAATGAGCAGTTCTTC.

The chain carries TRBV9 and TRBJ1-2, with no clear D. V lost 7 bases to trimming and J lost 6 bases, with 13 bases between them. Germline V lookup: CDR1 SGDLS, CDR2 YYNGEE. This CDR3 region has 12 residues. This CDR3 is CASGREEHGYTF. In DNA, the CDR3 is TGTGCCAGCGGCCGGGAAGAACATGGCTACACCTTC.

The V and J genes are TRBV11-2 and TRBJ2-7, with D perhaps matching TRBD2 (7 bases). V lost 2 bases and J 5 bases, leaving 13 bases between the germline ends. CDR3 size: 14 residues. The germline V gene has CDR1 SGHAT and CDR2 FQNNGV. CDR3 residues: CASSLRRGLDEQYF. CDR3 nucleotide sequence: TGTGCCAGCAGCTTAAGGCGGGGGCTGGACGAGCAGTACTTC.

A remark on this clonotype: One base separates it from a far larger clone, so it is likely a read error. This chain's CDR3 is CASSRDAYNEQFF. CDR3 bases: TGTGCCAGCAGCCGGGACGCATACAATGAGCAGTTCTTC. V and J are TRBV7-2 and TRBJ2-1, with D perhaps assigned TRBD1 or TRBD2 (5 bases each). From germline, CDR1 is SGHTA and CDR2 FQGNSA. CDR3 size: 13 residues. Trimming shortened V by 5 bases and J by 4 bases, and 9 bases separated the two germline ends.

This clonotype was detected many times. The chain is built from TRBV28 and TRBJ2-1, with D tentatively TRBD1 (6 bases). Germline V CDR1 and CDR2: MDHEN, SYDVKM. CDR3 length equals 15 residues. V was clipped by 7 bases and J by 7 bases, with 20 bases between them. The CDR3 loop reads CASTYSGALGNEQFF. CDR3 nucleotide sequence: TGTGCCAGCACCTATTCAGGGGCTTTGGGAAATGAGCAGTTCTTC.

As DNA, the CDR3 is TGCGCCAGCAGCCAAGCGGCGCGGACCTCCTACGAGCAGTACTTC. Its translation is CASSQAARTSYEQYF. This rearrangement joins TRBV4-1 to TRBJ2-7; no firm D call. Trimming took off 1 base at V and 0 bases at J, with 10 bases between the two ends. Germline CDR1 and CDR2: MGHRA and YSYEKL. This CDR3 has 15 residues.

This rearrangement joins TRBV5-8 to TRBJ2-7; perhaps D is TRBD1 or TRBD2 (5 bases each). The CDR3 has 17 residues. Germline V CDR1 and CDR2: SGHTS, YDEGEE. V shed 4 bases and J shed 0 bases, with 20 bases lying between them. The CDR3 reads CASSPERGLLSSYEQYF. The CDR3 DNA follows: TGTGCCAGCAGCCCCGAGAGGGGCCTCCTGAGCTCCTACGAGCAGTACTTC.

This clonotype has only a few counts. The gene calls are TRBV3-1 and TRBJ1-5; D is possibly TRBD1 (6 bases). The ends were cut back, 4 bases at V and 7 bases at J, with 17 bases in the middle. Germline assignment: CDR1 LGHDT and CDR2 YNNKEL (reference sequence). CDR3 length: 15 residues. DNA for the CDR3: TGTGCCAGCAGCCTTAATTCAGGGGTTCTCCAGCCCCAGCATTTT. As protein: CASSLNSGVLQPQHF.

CDR3 region: CASSLDYETQYF. Written as DNA, the CDR3 is TGTGCCAGCAGCTTAGATTATGAGACCCAGTACTTC. The gene calls are TRBV7-9 and TRBJ2-5; D gene ambiguous. The CDR3 is 12 amino acids. Trimming removed 1 base at V and 5 bases at J, with 5 bases between. Looked up from germline, CDR1 is SEHNR and CDR2 is FQNEAQ (reference sequence).

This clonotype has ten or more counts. In nucleotides, the CDR3 is TGTGCCAGCACCCCTCGGCAGAAAGAGACCCAGTACTTC. Translated, it gives CASTPRQKETQYF. The V call is TRBV2, the J call TRBJ2-5, with D uncertain. The CDR3 loop spans 13 amino acids. Germline V gene lookup returns CDR1 SNHLY and CDR2 FYNNEI. V gave up 7 bases and J gave up 3 bases, with 12 bases separating them.

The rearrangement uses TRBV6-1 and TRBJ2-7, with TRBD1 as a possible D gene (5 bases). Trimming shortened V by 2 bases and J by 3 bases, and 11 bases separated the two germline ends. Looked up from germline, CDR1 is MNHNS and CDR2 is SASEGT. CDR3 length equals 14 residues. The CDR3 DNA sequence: TGTGCCAGCAGTGAAACAGGTTTTCTCTACGAGCAGTACTTC. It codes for CASSETGFLYEQYF.

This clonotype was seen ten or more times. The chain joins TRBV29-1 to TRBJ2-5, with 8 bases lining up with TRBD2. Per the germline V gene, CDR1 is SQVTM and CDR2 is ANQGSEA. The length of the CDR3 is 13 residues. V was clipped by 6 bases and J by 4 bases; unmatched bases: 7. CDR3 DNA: TGCAGCGTATGGCGGGGGGTTCGAGAGACCCAGTACTTC. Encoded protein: CSVWRGVRETQYF. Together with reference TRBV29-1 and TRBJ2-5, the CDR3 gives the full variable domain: SAVISQKPSRDICQRGTSLTIQCQVDSQVTMMFWYRQQPGQSLTLIATANQGSEATYESGFVIDKFPISRPNLTFSTLTVSNMSPEDSSIYLCSVWRGVRETQYFGPGTRLLVL.

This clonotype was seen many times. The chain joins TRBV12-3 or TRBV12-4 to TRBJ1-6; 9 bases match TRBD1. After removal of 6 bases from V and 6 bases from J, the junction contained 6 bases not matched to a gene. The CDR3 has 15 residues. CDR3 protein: CASRKGQGPNSPLHF. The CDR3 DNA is TGTGCCAGCAGGAAAGGACAGGGGCCTAATTCACCCCTCCACTTT.